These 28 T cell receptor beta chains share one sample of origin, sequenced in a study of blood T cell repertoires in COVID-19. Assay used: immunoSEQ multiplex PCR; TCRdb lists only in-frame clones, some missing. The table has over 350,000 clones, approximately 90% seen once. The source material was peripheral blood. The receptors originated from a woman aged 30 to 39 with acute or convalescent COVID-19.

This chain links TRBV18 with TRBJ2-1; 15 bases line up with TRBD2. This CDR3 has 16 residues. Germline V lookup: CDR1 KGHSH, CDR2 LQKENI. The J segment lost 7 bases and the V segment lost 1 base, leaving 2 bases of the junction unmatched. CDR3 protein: CASSPQGTSGRNEQFF. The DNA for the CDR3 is TGTGCCAGCTCACCACAAGGGACTAGCGGGAGGAATGAGCAGTTCTTC.

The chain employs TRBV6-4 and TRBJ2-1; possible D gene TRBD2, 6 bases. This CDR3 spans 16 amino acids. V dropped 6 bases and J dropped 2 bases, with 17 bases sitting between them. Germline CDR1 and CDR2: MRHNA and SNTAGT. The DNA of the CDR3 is TGTGCCAGCAGCCTGAGGCTAGCGAAAGCCTACAATGAGCAGTTCTTC. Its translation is CASSLRLAKAYNEQFF.

Here the CDR3 DNA reads TGTGCCAGCAGCCCGACCCAGACAGGGGGACCCTACGAGCAGTACTTC. Amino acids: CASSPTQTGGPYEQYF. V is TRBV27 and J is TRBJ2-7, with 9 nucleotides matching TRBD1. V shed 6 bases, J shed 2 bases, and the junction held 11 bases outside the gene matches. Germline CDR1 MNHEY, CDR2 SMNVEV (reference sequence). This CDR3 contains 16 residues.

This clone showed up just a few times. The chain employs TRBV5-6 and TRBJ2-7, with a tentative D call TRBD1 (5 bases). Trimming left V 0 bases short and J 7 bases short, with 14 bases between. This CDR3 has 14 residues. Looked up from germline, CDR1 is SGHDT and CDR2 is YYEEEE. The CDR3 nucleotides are TGTGCCAGCAGCTTGGAAGACAGCCCCGGGGAGCAGTACTTC. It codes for CASSLEDSPGEQYF.

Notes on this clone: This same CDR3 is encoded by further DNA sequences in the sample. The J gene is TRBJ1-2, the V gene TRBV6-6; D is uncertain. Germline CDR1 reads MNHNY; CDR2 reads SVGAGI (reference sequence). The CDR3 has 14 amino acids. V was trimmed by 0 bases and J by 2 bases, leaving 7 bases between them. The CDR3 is CASSYSSGNYGYTF. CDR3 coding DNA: TGTGCCAGCAGTTACTCGTCCGGGAACTATGGCTACACCTTC.

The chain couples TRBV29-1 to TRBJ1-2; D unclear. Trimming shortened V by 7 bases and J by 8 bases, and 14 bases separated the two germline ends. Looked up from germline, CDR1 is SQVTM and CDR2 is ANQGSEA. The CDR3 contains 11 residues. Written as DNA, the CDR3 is TGCAGCGGGCGATCCTCGGGGGGCTACACCTTC. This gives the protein CSGRSSGGYTF.

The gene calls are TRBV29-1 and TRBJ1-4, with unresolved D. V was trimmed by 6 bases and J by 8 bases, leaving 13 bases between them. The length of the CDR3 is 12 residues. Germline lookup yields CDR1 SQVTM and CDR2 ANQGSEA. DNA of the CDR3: TGCAGCGTATCGCAGGATAGGGAAAAACTGTTTTTT. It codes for CSVSQDREKLFF.

The CDR3 sequence is CASARTGPSYEQYF. Written as DNA, the CDR3 is TGCGCCAGCGCCAGGACAGGGCCCTCCTACGAGCAGTACTTC. This rearrangement joins TRBV5-1 to TRBJ2-7, with TRBD1 matching 8 bases. Looked up from germline, CDR1 is SGHRS and CDR2 is YFSETQ. The CDR3 has 14 residues. The V and J ends lost 7 bases and 0 bases, in that order; junction bases with no gene match: 6. Looking up the rest from reference TRBV5-1 and TRBJ2-7 gives the full variable domain: KAGVTQTPRYLIKTRGQQVTLSCSPISGHRSVSWYQQTPGQGLQFLFEYFSETQRNKGNFPGRFSGRQFSNSRSEMNVSTLELGDSALYLCASARTGPSYEQYFGPGTRLTVT.

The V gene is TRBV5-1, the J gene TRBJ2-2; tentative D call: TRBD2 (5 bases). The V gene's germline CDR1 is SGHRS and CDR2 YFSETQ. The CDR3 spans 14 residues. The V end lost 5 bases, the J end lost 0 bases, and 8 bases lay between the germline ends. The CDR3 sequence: CASRDSSNTGELFF. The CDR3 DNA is TGCGCCAGCAGGGACTCCTCGAACACCGGGGAGCTGTTTTTT.

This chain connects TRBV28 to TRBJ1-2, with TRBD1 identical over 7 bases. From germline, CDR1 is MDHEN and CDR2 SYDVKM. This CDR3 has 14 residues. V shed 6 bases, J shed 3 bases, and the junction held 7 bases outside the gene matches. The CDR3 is CASRGRQGDYGYTF. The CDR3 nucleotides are TGTGCCAGCAGGGGCCGACAGGGCGACTATGGCTACACCTTC.

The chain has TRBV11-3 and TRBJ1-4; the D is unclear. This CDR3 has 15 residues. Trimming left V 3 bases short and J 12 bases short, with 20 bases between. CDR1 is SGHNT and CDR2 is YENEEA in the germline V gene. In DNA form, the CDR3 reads TGTGCCAGCAGCTTCCCCCGCGGGTGCGGGAGAGAACTGTTTTTT. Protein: CASSFPRGCGRELFF.

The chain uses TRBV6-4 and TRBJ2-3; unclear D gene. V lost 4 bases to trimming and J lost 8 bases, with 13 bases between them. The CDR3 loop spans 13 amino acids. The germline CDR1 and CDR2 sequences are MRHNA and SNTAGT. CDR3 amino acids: CASSARQDSTQYF. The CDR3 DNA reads TGTGCCAGCAGTGCTCGGCAGGATTCTACGCAGTATTTT.

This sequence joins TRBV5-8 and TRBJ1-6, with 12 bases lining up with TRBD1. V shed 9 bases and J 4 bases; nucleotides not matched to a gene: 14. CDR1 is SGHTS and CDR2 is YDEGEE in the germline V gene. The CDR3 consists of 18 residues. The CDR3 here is CATGDRGLYRGYNSPLHF. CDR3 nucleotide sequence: TGTGCCACGGGGGACAGGGGGCTTTATCGGGGATATAATTCACCCCTCCACTTT.

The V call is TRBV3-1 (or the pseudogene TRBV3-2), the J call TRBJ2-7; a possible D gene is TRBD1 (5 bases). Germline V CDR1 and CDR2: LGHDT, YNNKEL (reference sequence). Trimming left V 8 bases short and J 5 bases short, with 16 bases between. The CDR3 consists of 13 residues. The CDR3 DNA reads TGTGCCAGCGACATAGACCCAGGGAACGAGCAGTACTTC. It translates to CASDIDPGNEQYF.

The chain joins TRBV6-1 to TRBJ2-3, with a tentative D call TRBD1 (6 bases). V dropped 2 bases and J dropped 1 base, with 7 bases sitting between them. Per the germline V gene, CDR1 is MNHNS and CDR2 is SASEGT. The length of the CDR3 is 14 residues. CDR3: CASSEQGRTDTQYF. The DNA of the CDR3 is TGTGCCAGCAGTGAACAGGGGCGCACAGATACGCAGTATTTT.

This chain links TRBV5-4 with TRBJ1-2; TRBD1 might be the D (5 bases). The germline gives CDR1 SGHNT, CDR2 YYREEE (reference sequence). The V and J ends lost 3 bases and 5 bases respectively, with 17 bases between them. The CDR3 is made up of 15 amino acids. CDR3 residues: CASSSRAPGEYGYTF. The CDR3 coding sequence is TGTGCCAGCAGCTCCCGGGCCCCGGGGGAGTATGGCTACACCTTC.

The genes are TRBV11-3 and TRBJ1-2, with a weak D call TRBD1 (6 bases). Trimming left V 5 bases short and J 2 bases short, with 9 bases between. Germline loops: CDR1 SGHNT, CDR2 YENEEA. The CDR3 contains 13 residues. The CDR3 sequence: CASSAQGNYGYTF. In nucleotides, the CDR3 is TGTGCCAGCAGCGCCCAGGGGAACTATGGCTACACCTTC.

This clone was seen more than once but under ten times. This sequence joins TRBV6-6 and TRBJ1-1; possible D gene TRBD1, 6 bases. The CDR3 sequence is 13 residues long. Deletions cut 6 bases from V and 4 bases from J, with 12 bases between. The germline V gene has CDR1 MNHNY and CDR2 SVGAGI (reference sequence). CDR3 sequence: CASRLTGITEAFF. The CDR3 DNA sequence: TGTGCCAGCAGGTTAACAGGGATCACTGAAGCTTTCTTT.

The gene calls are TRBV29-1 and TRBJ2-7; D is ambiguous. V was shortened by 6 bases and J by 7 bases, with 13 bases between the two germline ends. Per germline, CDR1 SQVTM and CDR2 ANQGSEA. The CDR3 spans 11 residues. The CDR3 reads CSVISVREQYF. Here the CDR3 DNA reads TGCAGCGTGATATCTGTCCGGGAGCAGTACTTC.

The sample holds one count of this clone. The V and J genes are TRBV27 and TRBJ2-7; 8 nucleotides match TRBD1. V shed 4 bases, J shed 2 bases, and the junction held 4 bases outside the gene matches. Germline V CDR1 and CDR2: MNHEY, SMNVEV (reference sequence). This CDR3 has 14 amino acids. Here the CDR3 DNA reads TGTGCCAGCAGTTCCGGGACAGGACCCTACGAGCAGTACTTC. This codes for CASSSGTGPYEQYF.

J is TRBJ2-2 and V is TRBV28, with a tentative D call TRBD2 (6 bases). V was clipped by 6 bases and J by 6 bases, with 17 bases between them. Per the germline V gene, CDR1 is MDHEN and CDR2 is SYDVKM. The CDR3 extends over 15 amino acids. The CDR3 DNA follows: TGTGCCAGCAGACGAGGAAGTGGGGGGTCCGGGGAGCTGTTTTTT. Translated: CASRRGSGGSGELFF.

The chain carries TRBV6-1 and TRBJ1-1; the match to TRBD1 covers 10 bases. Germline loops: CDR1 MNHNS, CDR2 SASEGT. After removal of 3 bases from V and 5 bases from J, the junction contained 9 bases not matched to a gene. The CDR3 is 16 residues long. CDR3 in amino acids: CASSEFPTGGWTEAFF. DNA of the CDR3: TGTGCCAGCAGTGAGTTCCCGACAGGGGGCTGGACTGAAGCTTTCTTT.

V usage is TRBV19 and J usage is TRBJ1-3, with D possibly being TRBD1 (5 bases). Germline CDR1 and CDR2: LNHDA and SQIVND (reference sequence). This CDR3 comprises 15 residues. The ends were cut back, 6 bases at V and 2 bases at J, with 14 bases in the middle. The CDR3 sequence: CASSWVTETGNTIYF. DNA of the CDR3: TGTGCCAGTAGCTGGGTGACAGAAACTGGAAACACCATATATTTT.

In DNA form, the CDR3 reads TGTGCCAGCATAGCGGCAGATACGCAGTATTTT. Translation: CASIAADTQYF. The chain is built from TRBV7-2 and TRBJ2-3; D may be TRBD2 (6 bases). The germline V gene encodes CDR1 SGHTA and CDR2 FQGNSA. The CDR3 extends over 11 amino acids. Deletions cut 7 bases from V and 4 bases from J, with 6 bases between. Full variable domain (outside the CDR3, taken from reference TRBV7-2 and TRBJ2-3): GAGVSQSPSNKVTEKGKDVELRCDPISGHTALYWYRQSLGQGLEFLIYFQGNSAPDKSGLPSDRFSAERTGGSVSTLTIQRTQQEDSAVYLCASIAADTQYFGPGTRLTVL.

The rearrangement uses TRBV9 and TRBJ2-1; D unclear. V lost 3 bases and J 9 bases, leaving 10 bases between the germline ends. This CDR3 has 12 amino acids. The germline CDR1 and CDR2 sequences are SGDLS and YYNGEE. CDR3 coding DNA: TGTGCCAGCAGCGCGTCCGGCGGTGAGCAGTTCTTC. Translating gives CASSASGGEQFF.

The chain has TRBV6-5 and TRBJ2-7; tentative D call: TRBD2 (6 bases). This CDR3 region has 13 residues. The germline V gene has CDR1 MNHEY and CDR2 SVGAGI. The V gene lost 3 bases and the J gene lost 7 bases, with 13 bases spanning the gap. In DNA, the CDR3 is TGTGCCAGCAGTTATGTCCGGGGGACGGAGCAGTACTTC. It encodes CASSYVRGTEQYF.

CDR3 protein: CASSYSNLRGGYEQYF. The CDR3 DNA sequence: TGTGCCAGCAGTTACTCGAATCTGCGGGGGGGCTACGAGCAGTACTTC. The chain joins TRBV6-5 to TRBJ2-7; 9 bases fit TRBD2. In germline, CDR1 is MNHEY, CDR2 SVGAGI. Germline trimming cut 0 bases from V and 3 bases from J; bases unmatched to any gene: 6. The CDR3 is made up of 16 amino acids.

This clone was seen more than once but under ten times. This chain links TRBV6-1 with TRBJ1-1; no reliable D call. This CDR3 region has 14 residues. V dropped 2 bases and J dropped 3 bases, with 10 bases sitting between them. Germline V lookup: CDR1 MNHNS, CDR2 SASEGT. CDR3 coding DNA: TGTGCCAGCAGTGAACCCGACACCTACACTGAAGCTTTCTTT. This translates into CASSEPDTYTEAFF.